These 23 T cell receptor beta chains were sequenced from one sample in a study of immune characterization of retroperitoneal liposarcoma (dated by TCRdb to between 2017 and 2020). Receptor amplification or capture employed PCR. Reads for this sample came from a NextSeq 500. Through fastp at Q25 and MiXCR, TCRdb rebuilt clones from the public reads, retaining in-frame beta chains. A single entry per CDR3 protein holds the most common genes and DNA from its merged rows. The sample table lists some 20,000 distinct CDR3 sequences, approximately 40% of them with a count of one. 6.5% to 8% of the sample is held by the ten biggest clonotypes. Specimen: blood. The receptors come from a male donor with retroperitoneal liposarcoma.

This clonotype was seen only a few times. The chain has TRBV6-2 or TRBV6-3 and TRBJ2-1; 10 positions agree with TRBD2. CDR3 size: 15 residues. Germline V CDR1 and CDR2: MNHEY, SVGEGT. Unmatched junction bases numbered 12, after V lost 6 bases and J lost 10 bases. CDR3 coding DNA: TGTGCCAGCAGACTGACTAGCGGGTTCACCTACGAGCAGTTCTTC. Translated, it gives CASRLTSGFTYEQFF.

This clonotype was counted ten times or more. V and J are TRBV12-3 or TRBV12-4 and TRBJ2-6, with TRBD1 identical over 8 bases. The CDR3 sequence is 17 residues long. With V trimmed by 3 bases and J by 2 bases, 6 bases remained unmatched. This chain's CDR3 is CASSFGSGGTGANVLTF. In DNA, the CDR3 is TGTGCCAGCAGTTTCGGGTCAGGGGGCACTGGGGCCAACGTCCTGACTTTC.

The chain employs TRBV11-2 and TRBJ2-3; D remains ambiguous. V lost 2 bases to trimming and J lost 3 bases, with 12 bases between them. The length of the CDR3 is 15 residues. Germline-derived CDR1 and CDR2 are SGHAT and FQNNGV. CDR3 coding DNA: TGTGCCAGCAGCTTAAATTTGGTAGGGACAGATACGCAGTATTTT. Its translation is CASSLNLVGTDTQYF.

This clonotype was counted between two and nine times. The CDR3 nucleotides read TGTGCCAGCAGCGATGACAGGGGGCGCGGTGGCTACACCTTC. This encodes CASSDDRGRGGYTF. V is TRBV7-2 and J is TRBJ1-2; 10 bases line up with TRBD1. V gave up 5 bases and J gave up 7 bases; unmatched junction bases: 7. Germline V lookup: CDR1 SGHTA, CDR2 FQGNSA. The CDR3 runs 14 residues.

This clonotype was detected ten times or more. The gene calls are TRBV6-1 and TRBJ2-5; 10 bases map to TRBD2. Looked up from germline, CDR1 is MNHNS and CDR2 is SASEGT. The V segment lost 6 bases and the J segment 4 bases; nucleotides outside the gene matches: 8. The CDR3 covers 15 residues. The CDR3 nucleotides are TGTGCCAGCAGCCCAGCGGGAGGGCCCGTAGAGACCCAGTACTTC. Residues: CASSPAGGPVETQYF.

The gene calls are TRBV6-1 and TRBJ1-5; D call uncertain. CDR1 MNHNS and CDR2 SASEGT come from the germline V gene. The CDR3 totals 13 residues. V dropped 0 bases and J dropped 5 bases, with 5 bases sitting between them. This chain's CDR3 is CASSEAGHQPQHF. The CDR3 DNA reads as TGTGCCAGCAGTGAAGCAGGCCATCAGCCCCAGCATTTT.

The CDR3 bases are TGTGCCACCAGTGACTTACAGGACTATGGCTACACCTTC. Translated: CATSDLQDYGYTF. The chain joins TRBV24-1 to TRBJ1-2; TRBD1 might be the D (5 bases). The CDR3 is 13 residues long. V lost 4 bases and J lost 3, with 8 bases in between. CDR1 is KGHDR and CDR2 is SFDVKD in the germline V gene.

The chain carries TRBV11-3 and TRBJ1-5, with 9 bases identical to TRBD1. Germline trimming cut 7 bases from V and 10 bases from J; bases unmatched to any gene: 11. This CDR3 spans 14 amino acids. In germline, CDR1 is SGHNT, CDR2 YENEEA. CDR3 sequence reads: CASTKLDRGFPQHF. The CDR3 coding sequence is TGTGCCAGCACCAAATTGGACAGGGGATTCCCCCAGCATTTT.

This clonotype was observed at least ten times. The V gene is TRBV6-6, the J gene TRBJ2-5, with D tentatively TRBD2 (5 bases). Per the germline V gene, CDR1 is MNHNY and CDR2 is SVGAGI (reference sequence). This CDR3 has 15 residues. V was clipped by 2 bases and J by 3 bases, with 13 bases between them. The CDR3 loop reads CASSYRGRREETQYF. The DNA for the CDR3 is TGTGCCAGCAGTTACAGAGGGCGACGAGAAGAGACCCAGTACTTC.

This clonotype rates as medium-sized. The genes are TRBV7-2 and TRBJ2-1, with 7 bases fitting TRBD1. The DNA end lines up better with TRBJ2-7; the J call may be wrong. This CDR3 region has 14 residues. The germline gives CDR1 SGHTA, CDR2 FQGNSA. For the CDR3, the DNA is TGTGCCAGCAGCTTAGGGTGGCAGGGGGAGCGGCAGTACTTC. It encodes CASSLGWQGERQYF.

In this sample, this clonotype is medium-sized. The J gene is TRBJ2-3, the V gene TRBV6-1; TRBD2 matches 7 bases. V lost 7 bases to trimming and J lost 1 base; unmatched junction nucleotides: 5. Germline V lookup: CDR1 MNHNS, CDR2 SASEGT. The CDR3 sequence is 14 residues long. The CDR3: CASIMGGGTDTQYF. The CDR3, as DNA: TGTGCCAGCATCATGGGGGGGGGCACAGATACGCAGTATTTT.

This clonotype was observed a few times. The V and J genes are TRBV6-1 and TRBJ2-1; D gene ambiguous. Matching the DNA end better, TRBJ2-7 makes the J call doubtful. This CDR3 has 12 residues. CDR1 is MNHNS, CDR2 SASEGT, per germline. CDR3 protein: CASSVYSYEQYF. The CDR3 bases are TGTGCCAGCAGTGTTTACAGCTACGAGCAGTACTTC.

As regards this clonotype: Just one base apart from a much larger clone, this may be a read error. This rearrangement joins TRBV6-1 to TRBJ1-6, with D possibly being TRBD1 (6 bases). CDR1 is MNHNS and CDR2 is SASEGT in the germline V gene. This CDR3 has 15 residues. CDR3 bases: TGTGCCAGCAGTCTTTATACAGGGAATAATTCACCCCTCAACTTT. Protein: CASSLYTGNNSPLNF.

In its sample, this clonotype was seen a few times. The chain is built from TRBV12-5 and TRBJ2-1, with D tentatively TRBD1 or TRBD2 (6 bases each). The better agreement between TRBJ2-7 and the DNA end casts doubt on the J call. Germline CDR1 is LGHNT and CDR2 is FRNRAP. The CDR3 runs to 17 residues. In DNA, the CDR3 is TGTGCTAGTGGTTTGGCCACAGGGACGGGGGTAGACAATGAGCAGTACTTC. This gives the protein CASGLATGTGVDNEQYF.

This clonotype occurred a few times. The genes are TRBV6-5 and TRBJ1-1; TRBD1 matches at 10 bases. In germline, CDR1 is MNHEY, CDR2 SVGAGI. CDR3 length equals 15 residues. After removal of 8 bases from V and 3 bases from J, the junction contained 9 bases not matched to a gene. CDR3 amino acids: CASSSGQGGDTEAFF. CDR3 bases: TGTGCCAGCTCCTCCGGACAGGGGGGGGACACTGAAGCTTTCTTT.

About this clonotype: Germline and junction disagree at one end, which may indicate a read error. This chain connects TRBV6-1 to TRBJ2-7; no clear D gene. TRBJ2-5 explains the end of the DNA better; the J call may be wrong. The CDR3 totals 14 residues. Germline-derived CDR1 and CDR2 are MNHNS and SASEGT. CDR3 bases: TGTGCCAGCAGTCGGGCCCCGGACCAAAAGACCCAGTACTTC. Residues: CASSRAPDQKTQYF.

This chain joins TRBV6-1 and TRBJ2-1, with D possibly matching TRBD1 (5 bases). Trimming removed 6 bases at V and 8 bases at J, with 14 bases between. There are 13 residues in the CDR3. Germline-derived CDR1 and CDR2 are MNHNS and SASEGT. The CDR3, as DNA: TGTGCCAGCAGCCAGGGAAACGGATATGAGCAGTTCTTC. Its translation: CASSQGNGYEQFF.

The gene calls are TRBV11-2 and TRBJ2-5; TRBD2 aligns across 7 bases. CDR3 length: 14 amino acids. From germline, CDR1 is SGHAT and CDR2 FQNNGV. With 6 bases clipped from V and 2 bases from J, the junction kept 6 bases outside the gene matches. CDR3 DNA: TGTGCCAGCAGGCTGGGGGGGAAACAAGAGACCCAGTACTTC. Its translation is CASRLGGKQETQYF.

This clonotype was counted once. Possible read error: a much larger clone is one base away. The rearrangement links TRBV6-8 to TRBJ1-1; tentatively, D is TRBD1 (5 bases). The CDR3 runs to 15 residues. Germline lookup yields CDR1 MNHGY and CDR2 SAAAGT. This CDR3 is CTSSARTGSATEAFF. In DNA, the CDR3 is TGTACCAGCAGTGCCCGAACAGGTTCGGCCACTGAAGCTTTCTTT.

The chain is built from TRBV12-3 or TRBV12-4 and TRBJ2-7; tentatively, D is TRBD1 or TRBD2 (7 bases each). The CDR3 contains 14 residues. The V end was cut by 5 bases, the J end by 7 bases, with 18 bases between. The DNA for the CDR3 is TGTGCCAGCAGTCACCCAGGGGGGGGATATGAGCAGTACTTC. Its translation is CASSHPGGGYEQYF.

By share, this clonotype ranks as medium-sized. This chain uses TRBV7-2 with TRBJ2-1; tentatively, D is TRBD2 (6 bases). The assigned J gene may be wrong: the sequence end matches TRBJ2-7 better. This CDR3 has 14 amino acids. Germline CDR1 SGHTA, CDR2 FQGNSA. DNA of the CDR3: TGTGCCAGCAACCCCGGGGGTGTGACCTACGAGCAGTACTTC. Translating gives CASNPGGVTYEQYF.

The CDR3, as DNA: TGTGCCAGCAGCTTAACCGGGACTAGCGGGAGTGAGCAGTTCTTC. This sequence encodes CASSLTGTSGSEQFF. The V and J genes are TRBV12-3 or TRBV12-4 and TRBJ2-1, with TRBD2 matching over 14 bases. V shed 6 bases and J 9 bases; nucleotides not matched to a gene: 7. This CDR3 region has 15 residues.

There are a few counts of this clonotype. A read error may explain this, as a much larger clone is one base away. The chain employs TRBV7-6 and TRBJ2-7; no clear D gene. Germline V CDR1 and CDR2: SGHVS, FNYEAQ. The CDR3 is 15 amino acids. V was pared by 5 bases and J by 6 bases, with 20 bases between. The CDR3 is CASSPPSPGPSEQYF. The DNA of the CDR3 is TGTGCCAGCAGCCCCCCCTCTCCCGGGCCTAGCGAGCAGTACTTC.